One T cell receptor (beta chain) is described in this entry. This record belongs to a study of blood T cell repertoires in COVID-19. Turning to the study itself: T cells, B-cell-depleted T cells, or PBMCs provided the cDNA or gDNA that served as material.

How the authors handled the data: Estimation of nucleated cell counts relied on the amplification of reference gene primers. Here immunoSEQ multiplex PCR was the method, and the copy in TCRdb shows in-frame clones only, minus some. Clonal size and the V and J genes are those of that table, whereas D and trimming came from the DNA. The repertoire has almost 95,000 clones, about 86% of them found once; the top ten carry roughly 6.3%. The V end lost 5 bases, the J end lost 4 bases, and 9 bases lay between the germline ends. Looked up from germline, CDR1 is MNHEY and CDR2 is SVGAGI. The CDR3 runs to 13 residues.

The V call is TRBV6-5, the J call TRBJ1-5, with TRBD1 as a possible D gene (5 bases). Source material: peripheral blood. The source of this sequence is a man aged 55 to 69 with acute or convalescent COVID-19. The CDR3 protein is CASSRQLNQPQHF. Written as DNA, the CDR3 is TGTGCCAGCAGTCGACAGCTAAATCAGCCCCAGCATTTT.